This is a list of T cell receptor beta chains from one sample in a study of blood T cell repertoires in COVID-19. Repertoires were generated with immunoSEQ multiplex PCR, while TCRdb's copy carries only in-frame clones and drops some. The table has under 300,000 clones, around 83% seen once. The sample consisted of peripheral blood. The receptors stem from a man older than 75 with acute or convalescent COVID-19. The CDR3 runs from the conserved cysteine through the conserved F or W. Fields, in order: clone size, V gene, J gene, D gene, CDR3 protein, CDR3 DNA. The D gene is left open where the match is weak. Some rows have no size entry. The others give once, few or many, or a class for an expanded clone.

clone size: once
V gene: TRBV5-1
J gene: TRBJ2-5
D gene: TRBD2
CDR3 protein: CASSNGLAETQYF
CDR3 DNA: TGCGCCAGCAGCAACGGACTAGCAGAGACCCAGTACTTC

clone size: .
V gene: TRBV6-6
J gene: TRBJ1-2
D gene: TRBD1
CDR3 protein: CASSPAGGPYGYTF
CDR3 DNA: TGTGCCAGCAGTCCGGCAGGGGGCCCCTATGGCTACACCTTC

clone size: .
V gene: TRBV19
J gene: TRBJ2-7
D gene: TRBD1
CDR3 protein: CASSGRMGQGVLEQYF
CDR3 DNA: TGTGCCAGTAGTGGAAGAATGGGACAGGGGGTTCTCGAGCAGTACTTC

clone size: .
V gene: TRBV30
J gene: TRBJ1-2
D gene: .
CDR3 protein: CAWSETGPYGYTF
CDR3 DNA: TGTGCCTGGAGTGAAACAGGGCCCTATGGCTACACCTTC

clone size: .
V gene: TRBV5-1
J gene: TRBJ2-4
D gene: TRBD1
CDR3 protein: CASSRGQGLAKNIQYF
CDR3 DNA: TGCGCCAGCAGTCGAGGACAGGGTCTAGCCAAAAACATTCAGTACTTC

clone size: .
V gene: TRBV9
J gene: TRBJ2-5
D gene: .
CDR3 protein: CASSVAGGLQETQYF
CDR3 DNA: TGTGCCAGCAGCGTAGCGGGGGGCCTACAAGAGACCCAGTACTTC

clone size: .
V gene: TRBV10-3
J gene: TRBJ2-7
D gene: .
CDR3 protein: CAISDDPTDTYEQYF
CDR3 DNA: TGTGCCATCAGTGACGACCCGACTGATACCTACGAGCAGTACTTC

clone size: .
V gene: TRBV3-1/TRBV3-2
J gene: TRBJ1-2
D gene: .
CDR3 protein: CASSLTANYGYTF
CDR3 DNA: TGTGCCAGCAGCCTCACAGCTAACTATGGCTACACCTTC

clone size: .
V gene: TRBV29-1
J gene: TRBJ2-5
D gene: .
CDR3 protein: CSVGRGRETQYF
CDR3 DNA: TGCAGCGTTGGGCGAGGTCGGGAGACCCAGTACTTC

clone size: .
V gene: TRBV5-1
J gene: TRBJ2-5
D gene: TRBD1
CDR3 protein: CASSSTGTVFGETQYF
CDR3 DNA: TGCGCCAGCAGCTCCACCGGGACAGTTTTCGGGGAGACCCAGTACTTC

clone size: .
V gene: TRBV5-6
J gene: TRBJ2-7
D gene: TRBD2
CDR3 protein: CASTAGGSYEQYF
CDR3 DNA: TGTGCCAGCACCGCGGGAGGGTCCTACGAGCAGTACTTC

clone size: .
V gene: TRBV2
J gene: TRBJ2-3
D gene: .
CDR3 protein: CASSLATGTDTQYF
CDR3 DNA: TGTGCCAGCAGCCTAGCGACAGGCACAGATACGCAGTATTTT

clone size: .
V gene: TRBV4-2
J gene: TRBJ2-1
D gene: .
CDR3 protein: CASSQEVLGLAGQFF
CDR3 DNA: TGTGCCAGCAGCCAAGAAGTCCTGGGGCTGGCTGGGCAGTTCTTC

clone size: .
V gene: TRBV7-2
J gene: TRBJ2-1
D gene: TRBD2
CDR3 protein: CASSLGWRTSARNEQFF
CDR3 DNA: TGTGCCAGCAGCTTAGGATGGAGGACTAGCGCGCGAAATGAGCAGTTCTTC

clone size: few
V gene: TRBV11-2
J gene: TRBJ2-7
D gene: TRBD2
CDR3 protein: CASSLGLAETYEQYF
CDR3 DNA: TGTGCCAGCAGCTTAGGACTAGCGGAAACCTACGAGCAGTACTTC

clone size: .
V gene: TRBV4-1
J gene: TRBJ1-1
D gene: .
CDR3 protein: CATGPGDTEAFF
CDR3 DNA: TGCGCCACTGGACCAGGGGACACTGAAGCTTTCTTT

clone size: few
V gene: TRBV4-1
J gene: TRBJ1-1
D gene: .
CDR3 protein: CASSQRDSSRNTEAFF
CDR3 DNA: TGCGCCAGCAGCCAGCGGGACTCCTCAAGGAACACTGAAGCTTTCTTT

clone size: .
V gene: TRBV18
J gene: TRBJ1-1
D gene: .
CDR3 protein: CASSPPSPTENTEAFF
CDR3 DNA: TGTGCCAGCTCACCACCTAGTCCTACAGAGAACACTGAAGCTTTCTTT

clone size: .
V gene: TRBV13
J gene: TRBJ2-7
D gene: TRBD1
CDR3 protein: CASSGDRGLHEQYF
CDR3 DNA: TGTGCCAGCAGTGGGGACAGGGGGCTCCACGAGCAGTACTTC

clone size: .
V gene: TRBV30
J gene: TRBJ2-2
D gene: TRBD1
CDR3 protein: CAWGRPGQIYTGELFF
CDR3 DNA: TGTGCCTGGGGACGGCCGGGACAGATCTACACCGGGGAGCTGTTTTTT

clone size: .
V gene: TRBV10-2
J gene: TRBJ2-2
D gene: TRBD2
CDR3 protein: CASSGLAVAGELFF
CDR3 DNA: TGCGCCAGCAGTGGACTAGCGGTAGCCGGGGAGCTGTTTTTT

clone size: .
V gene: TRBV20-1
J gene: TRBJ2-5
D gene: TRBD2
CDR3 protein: CSASMGGSFEETQYF
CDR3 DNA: TGCAGTGCTAGTATGGGCGGGAGCTTCGAGGAGACCCAGTACTTC